This T cell receptor (beta chain) was recovered during a study of early T cells in non-severe SARS-CoV-2 infection. Study background: Unpaired chains resulted from sequencing bulk RNA of unsorted whole blood.

Notes on this clonotype: What it binds is not known. A much larger clone differs from this one at a single base, so this may be a read error.

Study observations and caveats: VDJdb matches were skewed toward anti-spike CD8 T cell responses.

Attachment of unique molecular identifiers to individual cDNA molecules was performed. TCRdb re-analysed the 5' RACE reads in MiXCR, keeping a single row per CDR3 protein. The sample consists of around 50,000 distinct CDR3 sequences, roughly 12% of them appearing once. The source of this sequence is an adult who was a healthcare worker with PCR-confirmed SARS-CoV-2 infection or an uninfected control (not recorded which). Sequencing used whole blood.

CDR3 region: CSARVEDRFYNEQFF. The DNA for the CDR3 is TGCAGTGCTAGAGTGGAGGATCGCTTCTACAATGAGCAGTTCTTC. The chain employs TRBV20-1 and TRBJ2-1; weak D call: TRBD2 (5 bases). Germline V gene data show CDR1 as DFQATT and CDR2 as SNEGSKA (reference sequence). Trimming removed 1 base at V and 3 bases at J, with 13 bases between. This CDR3 is 15 amino acids long.